What follows are 27 T cell receptor beta chains derived from one specimen sequenced in a study of T-cell memory formation after mild COVID-19. TCRdb analysed the 5' RACE reads with MiXCR anew, one entry per CDR3 protein. This sample has roughly 580,000 distinct CDR3 sequences, with approximately 19% found just once. The sequencing sample was made of PBMCs or a T cell subset sorted from them (not recorded which). The receptors were sampled from an adult woman who had mild COVID-19 (a few samples of this study predate the infection). Cell type and time point are not known.

The V gene is TRBV11-2, the J gene TRBJ2-2; the D is unclear. CDR1 is SGHAT and CDR2 is FQNNGV in the germline V gene. V lost 1 base, J lost 3 bases, and 9 bases lay in between. The CDR3 contains 15 residues. CDR3 region: CASSLVSLYTGELFF. In DNA form, the CDR3 reads TGTGCCAGCAGCTTAGTGAGTCTGTACACCGGGGAGCTGTTTTTT.

In this sample, this clonotype turned up a few times. The rearrangement uses TRBV29-1 and TRBJ2-7; maybe TRBD2 (5 bases). In germline, CDR1 is SQVTM, CDR2 ANQGSEA. V was shortened by 6 bases and J by 4 bases, with 10 bases between the two germline ends. CDR3 length equals 11 residues. This CDR3 reads CSVLGDYEQYF. CDR3 nucleotide sequence: TGCAGCGTCCTCGGGGATTACGAGCAGTACTTC.

The CDR3 loop reads CASSPLRSIDEQYF. In DNA form, the CDR3 reads TGTGCCAGCTCACCACTACGATCTATCGACGAGCAGTACTTC. This chain joins TRBV18 and TRBJ2-7; the D is unclear. Trimming shortened V by 1 base and J by 5 bases, and 12 bases separated the two germline ends. The germline V gene encodes CDR1 KGHSH and CDR2 LQKENI. This CDR3 is 14 amino acids long.

The chain employs TRBV12-3 or TRBV12-4 and TRBJ1-5, with 9 positions matching TRBD1. Trimming cost V 7 bases and J 6 bases; bases outside gene matches: 10. The CDR3 runs 15 residues. In DNA form, the CDR3 reads TGTGCCAGCATTCGAACAGGGGGCGTCAGTCAGCCCCAGCATTTT. This codes for CASIRTGGVSQPQHF.

The chain employs TRBV29-1 and TRBJ2-2; D gene unclear. V was shortened by 5 bases and J by 2 bases, with 9 bases between the two germline ends. Germline values: CDR1 SQVTM, CDR2 ANQGSEA. This CDR3 comprises 13 residues. The CDR3 sequence: CSVRYLNTGELFF. In DNA, the CDR3 is TGCAGCGTTAGGTACTTAAACACCGGGGAGCTGTTTTTT.

The rearrangement links TRBV4-3 to TRBJ1-2; maybe TRBD1 (5 bases). This CDR3 spans 16 amino acids. Germline loops: CDR1 LGHNA, CDR2 YSLEER. The V end was cut by 1 base, the J end by 5 bases, with 17 bases between. The DNA for the CDR3 is TGCGCCAGCAGCCAAGGCAACAGGTTCACTCTATATGGCTACACCTTC. Amino acids: CASSQGNRFTLYGYTF.

In this sample, this clonotype turned up a few times. The V call is TRBV7-6, the J call TRBJ2-1; 7 nucleotides line up with TRBD2. Trimming at V came to 5 bases and at J to 2 bases, leaving 6 bases not matched to a gene. CDR1 and CDR2 from the germline V gene are SGHVS and FNYEAQ. This CDR3 comprises 15 residues. CDR3 DNA sequence: TGTGCCAGCAGCACCCGGCGGGGGACCTACAATGAGCAGTTCTTC. Amino acid sequence: CASSTRRGTYNEQFF.

This clonotype has more than one count but fewer than ten. The V call is TRBV18, the J call TRBJ2-3; tentative D call: TRBD1 (6 bases). V was clipped by 3 bases and J by 5 bases, with 15 bases between them. The CDR3 contains 15 residues. Per germline, CDR1 KGHSH and CDR2 LQKENI. The CDR3 coding sequence is TGTGCCAGCTCACCGCCGGGACAAGGGGGAGATACGCAGTATTTT. This encodes CASSPPGQGGDTQYF.

The rearrangement joins TRBV5-4 to TRBJ2-7; TRBD1 aligns across 9 bases. The germline V gene has CDR1 SGHNT and CDR2 YYREEE (reference sequence). The CDR3 contains 15 residues. Trimming cost V 0 bases and J 3 bases; bases outside gene matches: 4. The CDR3 nucleotides read TGTGCCAGCAGCTTGGAGGGACAGGGTCGCTACGAGCAGTACTTC. Encoded protein: CASSLEGQGRYEQYF. Based on the CDR3 plus reference TRBV5-4 and TRBJ2-7, the full variable domain is ETGVTQSPTHLIKTRGQQVTLRCSSQSGHNTVSWYQQALGQGPQFIFQYYREEENGRGNFPPRFSGLQFPNYSSELNVNALELDDSALYLCASSLEGQGRYEQYFGPGTRLTVT.

CDR3 DNA sequence: TGTGCCAGCAGCCGGACTAGCGATCCCTCCTACGAGCAGTACTTC. Its translation: CASSRTSDPSYEQYF. V and J are TRBV7-9 and TRBJ2-7; TRBD2 matches at 9 bases. Trimming removed 5 bases from V and 0 bases from J; junction bases left unmatched: 5. The germline CDR1 and CDR2 sequences are SEHNR and FQNEAQ (reference sequence). The CDR3 is 15 residues long.

This clonotype was seen a handful of times. The chain employs TRBV5-1 and TRBJ2-7; possible D gene TRBD2, 5 bases. The germline V and J ends were trimmed by 2 bases and 3 bases, with 9 bases remaining between them. Germline CDR1 and CDR2: SGHRS and YFSETQ. This CDR3 is 13 amino acids long. The CDR3 nucleotides are TGCGCCAGCAGCTTTTACGCGGGCTACGAGCAGTACTTC. This codes for CASSFYAGYEQYF.

This clonotype showed up just a few times. The chain couples TRBV9 to TRBJ2-3; TRBD1 matches at 8 bases. CDR3 length: 14 residues. J gave up 5 bases and V 4 bases, and 6 bases lay outside the gene matches. Looked up from germline, CDR1 is SGDLS and CDR2 is YYNGEE. The chain's CDR3 is CASSQTGVGDTQYF. The CDR3 DNA is TGTGCCAGCAGCCAGACAGGGGTGGGAGATACGCAGTATTTT.

This rearrangement joins TRBV7-9 to TRBJ1-2; TRBD1 might be the D (6 bases). Germline values: CDR1 SEHNR, CDR2 FQNEAQ (reference sequence). The CDR3 runs to 15 residues. With 3 bases removed from V and 6 bases from J, the gap between germline ends came to 17 bases. The CDR3 sequence is CASSFPTTGKDGYTF. CDR3 DNA: TGTGCCAGCAGCTTCCCTACGACAGGAAAGGATGGCTACACCTTC.

There are a few counts of this clonotype. The V call is TRBV20-1, the J call TRBJ2-7; weak D call: TRBD2 (5 bases). The germline V gene encodes CDR1 DFQATT and CDR2 SNEGSKA (reference sequence). The CDR3 is 12 amino acids. The germline V and J ends were trimmed by 5 bases and 6 bases, with 14 bases remaining between them. CDR3 sequence (DNA): TGCAGTGCTGGAACCTCTAGCTCCGAGCAGTACTTC. This sequence encodes CSAGTSSSEQYF.

In its sample, this clonotype was seen a few times. The rearrangement links TRBV29-1 to TRBJ1-2; D remains unclear. Germline lookup yields CDR1 SQVTM and CDR2 ANQGSEA. The length of the CDR3 is 13 residues. CDR3 protein: CSAAVSVNYGYTF. The CDR3, as DNA: TGCAGTGCAGCTGTCTCCGTTAACTATGGCTACACCTTC.

This rearrangement joins TRBV20-1 to TRBJ1-1; D might be TRBD1 (6 bases). This CDR3 has 11 amino acids. Per the germline V gene, CDR1 is DFQATT and CDR2 is SNEGSKA (reference sequence). Trimming took off 3 bases at V and 6 bases at J, with 8 bases between the two ends. Written as DNA, the CDR3 is TGCAGTGCTAGGGGGGGCTCTGAAGCTTTCTTT. Its protein product is CSARGGSEAFF.

This clonotype was counted only a few times. The chain recombines TRBV27 with TRBJ2-7, with D perhaps given as TRBD1 or TRBD2 (6 bases each). CDR1 MNHEY and CDR2 SMNVEV come from the germline V gene (reference sequence). The CDR3 is 13 amino acids. V lost 5 bases, J lost 9 bases, and 17 bases lay in between. The CDR3 bases are TGTGCCAGCAGTCACGGGACACCGGAGGGGCAGTACTTC. Translating gives CASSHGTPEGQYF.

V usage is TRBV6-2 or TRBV6-3 and J usage is TRBJ1-2; perhaps TRBD1 as D (5 bases). This CDR3 contains 13 residues. CDR1 MNHEY and CDR2 SVGEGT come from the germline V gene. Trimming left V 8 bases short and J 2 bases short, with 12 bases between. CDR3 loop: CASAGQINYGYTF. The CDR3 nucleotides read TGTGCCAGCGCCGGACAAATCAACTATGGCTACACCTTC.

The rearrangement joins TRBV5-1 to TRBJ2-2; 8 nucleotides align to TRBD1. Trimming took 3 bases from V and 5 from J; bases not matched to a gene: 6. CDR1 is SGHRS and CDR2 is YFSETQ in the germline V gene. CDR3 length equals 15 residues. CDR3 protein: CASSSAYRGTGELFF. The CDR3 DNA reads TGCGCCAGCAGCTCTGCTTACAGGGGGACCGGGGAGCTGTTTTTT.

This clonotype was counted between two and nine times. The V and J genes are TRBV24-1 and TRBJ1-1; TRBD1 might be the D (5 bases). V was cut by 7 bases and J by 3 bases, with 11 bases left in between. CDR3 length equals 13 residues. Germline lookup yields CDR1 KGHDR and CDR2 SFDVKD. For the CDR3, the DNA is TGTGCCACCAGGGAAGGGGACGACACTGAAGCTTTCTTT. This gives the protein CATREGDDTEAFF.

The V and J genes are TRBV29-1 and TRBJ1-1; no reliable D call. The V end was cut by 1 base, the J end by 4 bases, with 7 bases between. From germline, CDR1 is SQVTM and CDR2 ANQGSEA. There are 12 residues in the CDR3. The CDR3 coding sequence is TGCAGCGTTGAAGGGTCGAGCACTGAAGCTTTCTTT. Protein product: CSVEGSSTEAFF.

The chain couples TRBV4-2 to TRBJ2-1; TRBD2 matches at 8 bases. J gave up 1 base and V 0 bases, and 5 bases lay outside the gene matches. The CDR3 length is 17 residues. Germline V gene data show CDR1 as LGHNA and CDR2 as YNFKEQ. The CDR3 is CASSQEDPGGSYNEQFF. In DNA form, the CDR3 reads TGTGCCAGCAGCCAAGAAGATCCGGGAGGGTCCTACAATGAGCAGTTCTTC.

The V call is TRBV11-2, the J call TRBJ2-7, with 14 bases aligning to TRBD2. The germline V gene encodes CDR1 SGHAT and CDR2 FQNNGV. There are 15 residues in the CDR3. With V trimmed by 7 bases and J by 4 bases, 6 bases remained unmatched. The DNA of the CDR3 is TGTGCCAGCACCCTCGGGACTAGCGGGGGATACGAGCAGTACTTC. Protein sequence: CASTLGTSGGYEQYF.

The rearrangement links TRBV4-3 to TRBJ2-5; 12 nucleotides match TRBD2. In germline, CDR1 is LGHNA, CDR2 YSLEER. The CDR3 contains 17 residues. Losses at the gene ends were 1 base for V and 4 bases for J; bases not matched to a gene: 7. The DNA for the CDR3 is TGCGCCAGCAGCCAAGCGGCTAGCGGGAGGGCCGCAGAGACCCAGTACTTC. Residues: CASSQAASGRAAETQYF.

In the case of this clonotype: One end of the junction is discordant with germline, which a read error may explain. The chain has TRBV7-9 and TRBJ1-1, with TRBD1 matching 8 bases. The germline V gene has CDR1 SEHNR and CDR2 FQNEAQ (reference sequence). The CDR3 sequence is 16 residues long. The CDR3 bases are TGTGCCAGCACCTTAGGAGCAGGGGGCGTGAACACTGAAGCTTTCTTT. This codes for CASTLGAGGVNTEAFF.

This clonotype was counted a few times. The chain is built from TRBV12-3 or TRBV12-4 and TRBJ2-2; no clear D. V lost 1 base, J lost 4 bases, and 10 bases lay in between. The CDR3 extends over 15 amino acids. The CDR3 coding sequence is TGTGCCAGCAGTTTAGTCTATATGAGCACCGGGGAGCTGTTTTTT. This sequence encodes CASSLVYMSTGELFF.

This chain uses TRBV5-1 with TRBJ2-7; perhaps TRBD2 as D (5 bases). Trimming took off 4 bases at V and 3 bases at J, with 14 bases between the two ends. The CDR3 covers 14 residues. Looked up from germline, CDR1 is SGHRS and CDR2 is YFSETQ. The CDR3 region has the DNA TGCGCCAGCAGCCTACTGAGCGGCAGCTACGAGCAGTACTTC. It translates to CASSLLSGSYEQYF.